This TCR beta chain comes out of a study of T-cell reconstitution after alpha-beta-depleted transplantation in children. The TCRbeta library was prepared with unique molecular identifiers. From the PCR reads, TCRdb called clonotypes with MiXCR, one entry per CDR3 protein. The top ten clones hold over 3.5% of a sample with 350,000 to 450,000 distinct CDR3 sequences, roughly 20% of them seen once. Germline CDR1 and CDR2: MDHEN and SYDVKM. V was clipped by 6 bases and J by 3 bases, with 15 bases between them. The CDR3 totals 14 residues. The source is a human donor who donated a stem cell graft to a child with acute myeloid leukemia. The chain is built from TRBV28 and TRBJ2-7, with D perhaps matching TRBD2 (7 bases). The sequences come from PBMCs from the stem cell graft donor, collected from the stem cell graft. CDR3 DNA: TGTGCCAGCAGAGACCGGGGGGCGAACTACGAGCAGTACTTC. This gives the protein CASRDRGANYEQYF.